This T cell receptor (beta chain) was recovered during a study of blood T cells in healthy people across ages. About the research overall: In model experiments, template switching was able to capture about one barcoded beta molecule for every two T cells that were present.

Germline CDR1 reads SGHTA; CDR2 reads FQGNSA. CDR3 length equals 15 residues. Study-wide results and limits: Roughly linear declines in TCR beta diversity per million T cells occurred with age.

It was with a sample-barcoded 5' primer and a J-beta primer mix that a second PCR of roughly 7 to 12 cycles was run. A single record per CDR3 protein comes from TCRdb applying MiXCR to the 5' RACE reads. Found here are more than 900,000 distinct CDR3 sequences, roughly 28% of them singletons; the top ten hold about 9.4%. This clonotype was counted once. Its specificity is unknown. The junction departs from germline at one end; a sequencing error may be responsible. In addition, the sample was reused for a study of T cells of mothers and their children. This second report adds: Researchers put all of the extracted RNA into cDNA synthesis, using approximately 1.5 ug per 15 ul.

The gene calls are TRBV7-2 and TRBJ2-3; 7 bases are shared with TRBD2. The sequenced sample was blood. The TCR sequence derives from a woman between 35 and 50 years old in good health. CDR3 region: CARSQTSLLTDTQYF. The CDR3 region has the DNA TGTGCCCGCAGCCAGACTAGCCTCCTCACAGATACGCAGTATTTT.